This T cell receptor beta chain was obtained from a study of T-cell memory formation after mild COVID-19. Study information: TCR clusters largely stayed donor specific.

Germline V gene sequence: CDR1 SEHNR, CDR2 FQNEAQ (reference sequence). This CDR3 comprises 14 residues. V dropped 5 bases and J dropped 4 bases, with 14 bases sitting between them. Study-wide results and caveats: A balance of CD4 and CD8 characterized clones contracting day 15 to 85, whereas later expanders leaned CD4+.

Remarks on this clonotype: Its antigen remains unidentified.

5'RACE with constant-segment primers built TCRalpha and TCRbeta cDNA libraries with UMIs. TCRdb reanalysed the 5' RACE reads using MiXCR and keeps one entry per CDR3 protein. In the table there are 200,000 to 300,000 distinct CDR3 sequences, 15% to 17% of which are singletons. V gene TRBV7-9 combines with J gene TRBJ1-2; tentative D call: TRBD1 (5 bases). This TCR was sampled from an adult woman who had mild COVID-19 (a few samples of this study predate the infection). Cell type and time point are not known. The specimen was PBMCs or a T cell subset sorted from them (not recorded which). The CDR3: CASSPGWGSYGYTF. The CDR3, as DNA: TGTGCCAGCAGCCCCGGATGGGGGAGCTATGGCTACACCTTC.